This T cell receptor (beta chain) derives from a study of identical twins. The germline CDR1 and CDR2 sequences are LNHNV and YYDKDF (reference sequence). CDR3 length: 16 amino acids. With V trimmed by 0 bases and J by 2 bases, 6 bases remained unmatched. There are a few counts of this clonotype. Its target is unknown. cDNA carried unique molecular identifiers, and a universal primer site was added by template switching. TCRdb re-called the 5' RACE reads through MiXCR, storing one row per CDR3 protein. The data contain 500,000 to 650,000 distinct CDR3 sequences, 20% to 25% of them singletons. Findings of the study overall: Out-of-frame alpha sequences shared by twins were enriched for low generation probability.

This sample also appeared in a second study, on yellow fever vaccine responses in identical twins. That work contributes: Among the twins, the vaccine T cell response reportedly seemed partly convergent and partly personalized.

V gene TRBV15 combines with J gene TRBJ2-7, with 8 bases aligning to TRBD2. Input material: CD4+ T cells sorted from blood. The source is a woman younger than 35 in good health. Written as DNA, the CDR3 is TGTGCCACCAGCAGAGATCGGGGGGGTTACACCTACGAGCAGTACTTC. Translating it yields CATSRDRGGYTYEQYF.